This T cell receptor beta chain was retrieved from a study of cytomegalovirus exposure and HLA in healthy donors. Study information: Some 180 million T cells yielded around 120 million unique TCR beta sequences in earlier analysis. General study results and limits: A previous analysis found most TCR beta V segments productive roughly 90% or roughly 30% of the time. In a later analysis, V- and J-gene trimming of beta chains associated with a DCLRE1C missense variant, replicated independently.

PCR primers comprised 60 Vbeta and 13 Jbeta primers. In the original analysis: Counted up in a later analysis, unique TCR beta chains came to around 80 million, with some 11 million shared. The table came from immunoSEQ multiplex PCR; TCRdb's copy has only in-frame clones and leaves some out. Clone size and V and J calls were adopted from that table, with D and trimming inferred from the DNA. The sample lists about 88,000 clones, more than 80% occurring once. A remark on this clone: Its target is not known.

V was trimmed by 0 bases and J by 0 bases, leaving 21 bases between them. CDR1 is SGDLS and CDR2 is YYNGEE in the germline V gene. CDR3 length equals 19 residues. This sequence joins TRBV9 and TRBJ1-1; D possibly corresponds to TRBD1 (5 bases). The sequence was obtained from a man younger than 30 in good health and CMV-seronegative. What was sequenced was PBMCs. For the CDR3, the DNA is TGTGCCAGCAGCGTAGATGTTACGGACGGACATAGGGTGAACACTGAAGCTTTCTTT. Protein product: CASSVDVTDGHRVNTEAFF.